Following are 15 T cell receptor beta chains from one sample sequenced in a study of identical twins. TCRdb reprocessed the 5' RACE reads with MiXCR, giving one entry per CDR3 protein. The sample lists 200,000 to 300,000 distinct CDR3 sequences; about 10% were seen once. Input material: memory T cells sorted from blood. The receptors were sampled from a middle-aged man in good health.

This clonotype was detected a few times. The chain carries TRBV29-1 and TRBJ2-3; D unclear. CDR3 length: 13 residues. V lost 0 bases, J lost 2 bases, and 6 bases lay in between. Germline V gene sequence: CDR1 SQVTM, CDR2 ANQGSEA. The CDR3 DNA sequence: TGCAGCGTTGAAGAGCGGCTCACAGATACGCAGTATTTT. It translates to CSVEERLTDTQYF.

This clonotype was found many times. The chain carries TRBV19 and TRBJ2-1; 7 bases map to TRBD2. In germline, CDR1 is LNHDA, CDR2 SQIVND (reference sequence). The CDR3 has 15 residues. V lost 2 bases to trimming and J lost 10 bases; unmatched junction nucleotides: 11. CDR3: CASSISGRAVGEQFF. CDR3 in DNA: TGTGCCAGTAGTATAAGTGGGAGGGCGGTTGGGGAGCAGTTCTTC.

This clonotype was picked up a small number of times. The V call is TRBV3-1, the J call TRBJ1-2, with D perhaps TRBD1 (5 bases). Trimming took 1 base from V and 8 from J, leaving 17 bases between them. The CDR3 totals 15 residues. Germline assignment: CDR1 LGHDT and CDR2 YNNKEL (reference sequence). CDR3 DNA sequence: TGTGCCAGCAGCCAAGGCCCCGGGCAGGGTTACGGCTACACCTTC. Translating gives CASSQGPGQGYGYTF.

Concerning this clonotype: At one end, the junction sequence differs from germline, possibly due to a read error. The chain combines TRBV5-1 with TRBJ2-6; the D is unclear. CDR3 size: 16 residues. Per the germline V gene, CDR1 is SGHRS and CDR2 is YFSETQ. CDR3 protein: CATSVSGSAGANVLTF. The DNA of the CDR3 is TGCGCCACCAGCGTTTCAGGCTCTGCTGGGGCCAACGTCCTGACTTTC.

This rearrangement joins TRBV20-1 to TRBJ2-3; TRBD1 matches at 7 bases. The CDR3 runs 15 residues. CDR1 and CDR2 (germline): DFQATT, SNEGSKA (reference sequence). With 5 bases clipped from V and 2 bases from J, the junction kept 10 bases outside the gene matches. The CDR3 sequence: CSAHPGTEFTDTQYF. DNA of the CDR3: TGCAGTGCTCACCCCGGGACAGAATTCACAGATACGCAGTATTTT.

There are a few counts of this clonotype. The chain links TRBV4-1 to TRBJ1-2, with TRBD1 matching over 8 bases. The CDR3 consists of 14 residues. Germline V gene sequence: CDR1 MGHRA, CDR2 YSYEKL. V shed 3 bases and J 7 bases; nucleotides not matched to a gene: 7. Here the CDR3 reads CASSHPDRERGYTF. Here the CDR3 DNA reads TGCGCCAGCAGCCACCCGGACAGGGAACGTGGCTACACCTTC.

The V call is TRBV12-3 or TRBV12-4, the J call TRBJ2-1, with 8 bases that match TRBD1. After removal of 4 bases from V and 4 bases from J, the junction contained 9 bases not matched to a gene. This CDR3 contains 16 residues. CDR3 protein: CASSSSDRVLYNEQFF. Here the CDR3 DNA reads TGTGCCAGCAGTTCCTCGGACAGGGTGCTTTACAATGAGCAGTTCTTC.

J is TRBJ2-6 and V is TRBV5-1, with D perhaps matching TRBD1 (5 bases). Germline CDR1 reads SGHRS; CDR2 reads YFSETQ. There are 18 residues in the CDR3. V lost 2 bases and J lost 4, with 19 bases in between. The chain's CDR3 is CASSLFARRADGANVLTF. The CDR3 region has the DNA TGCGCCAGCAGCTTATTCGCTCGCAGGGCTGACGGGGCCAACGTCCTGACTTTC.

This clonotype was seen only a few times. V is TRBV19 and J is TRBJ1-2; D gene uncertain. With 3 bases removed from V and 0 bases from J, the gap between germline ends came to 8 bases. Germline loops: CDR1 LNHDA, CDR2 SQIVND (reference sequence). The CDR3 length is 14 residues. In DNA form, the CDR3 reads TGTGCCAGTAGTATCCGGACTTCTAACTATGGCTACACCTTC. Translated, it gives CASSIRTSNYGYTF. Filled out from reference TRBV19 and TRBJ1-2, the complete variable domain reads DGGITQSPKYLFRKEGQNVTLSCEQNLNHDAMYWYRQDPGQGLRLIYYSQIVNDFQKGDIAEGYSVSREKKESFPLTVTSAQKNPTAFYLCASSIRTSNYGYTFGSGTRLTVV.

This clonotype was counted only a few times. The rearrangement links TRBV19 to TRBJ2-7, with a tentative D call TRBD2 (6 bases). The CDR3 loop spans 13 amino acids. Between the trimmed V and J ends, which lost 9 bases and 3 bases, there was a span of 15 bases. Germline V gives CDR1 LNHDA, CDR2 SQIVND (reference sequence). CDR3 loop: CASQPSESYEQYF. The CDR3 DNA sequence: TGTGCCAGCCAACCTAGCGAGAGCTACGAGCAGTACTTC. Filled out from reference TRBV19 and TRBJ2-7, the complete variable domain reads DGGITQSPKYLFRKEGQNVTLSCEQNLNHDAMYWYRQDPGQGLRLIYYSQIVNDFQKGDIAEGYSVSREKKESFPLTVTSAQKNPTAFYLCASQPSESYEQYFGPGTRLTVT.

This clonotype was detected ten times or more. CDR3 DNA sequence: TGTGCCAGCAGTGTTCAAAGGCACCATGAGCAGTTCTTC. Encoded protein: CASSVQRHHEQFF. The rearrangement uses TRBV12-3 or TRBV12-4 and TRBJ2-1; D unresolved. Deletions cut 5 bases from V and 8 bases from J, with 13 bases between. There are 13 residues in the CDR3.

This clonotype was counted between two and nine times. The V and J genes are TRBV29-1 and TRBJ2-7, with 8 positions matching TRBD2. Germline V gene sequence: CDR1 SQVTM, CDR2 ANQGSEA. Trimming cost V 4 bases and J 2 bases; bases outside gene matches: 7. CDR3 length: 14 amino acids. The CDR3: CSVGALAGPYEQYF. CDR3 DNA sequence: TGCAGCGTTGGCGCTCTAGCGGGTCCCTACGAGCAGTACTTC.

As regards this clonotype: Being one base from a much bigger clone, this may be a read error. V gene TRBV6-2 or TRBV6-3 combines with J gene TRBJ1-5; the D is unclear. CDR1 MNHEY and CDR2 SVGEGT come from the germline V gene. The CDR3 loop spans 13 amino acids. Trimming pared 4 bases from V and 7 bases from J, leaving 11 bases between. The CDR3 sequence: CASSCHTGQPQHF. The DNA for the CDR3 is TGTGCCAGCAGTTGCCACACCGGCCAGCCCCAGCATTTT.

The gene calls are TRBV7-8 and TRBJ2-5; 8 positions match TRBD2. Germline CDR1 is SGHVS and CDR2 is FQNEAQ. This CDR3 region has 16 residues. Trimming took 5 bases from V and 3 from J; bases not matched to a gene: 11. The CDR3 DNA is TGTGCCAGCAGCAAACGGGTTAGCGGGGCAAAAGAGACCCAGTACTTC. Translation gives CASSKRVSGAKETQYF.

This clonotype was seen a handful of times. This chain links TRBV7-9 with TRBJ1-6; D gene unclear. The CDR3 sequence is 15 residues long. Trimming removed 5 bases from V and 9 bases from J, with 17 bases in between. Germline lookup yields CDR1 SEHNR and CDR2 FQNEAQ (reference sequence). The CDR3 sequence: CASSPAAILISPLHF. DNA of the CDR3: TGTGCCAGCAGCCCGGCCGCTATATTGATTTCACCCCTCCACTTT.